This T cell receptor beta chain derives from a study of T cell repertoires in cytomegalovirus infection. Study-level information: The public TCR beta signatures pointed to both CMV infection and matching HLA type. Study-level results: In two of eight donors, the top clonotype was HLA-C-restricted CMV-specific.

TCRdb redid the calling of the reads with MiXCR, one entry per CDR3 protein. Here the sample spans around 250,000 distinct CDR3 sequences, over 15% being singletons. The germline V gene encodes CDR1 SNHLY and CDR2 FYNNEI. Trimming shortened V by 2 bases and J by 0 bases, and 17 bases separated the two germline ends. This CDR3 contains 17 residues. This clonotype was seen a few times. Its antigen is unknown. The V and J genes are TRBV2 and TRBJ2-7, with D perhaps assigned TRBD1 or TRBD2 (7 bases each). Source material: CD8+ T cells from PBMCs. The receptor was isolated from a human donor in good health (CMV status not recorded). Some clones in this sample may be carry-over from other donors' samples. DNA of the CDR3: TGTGCCAGCAGTGAATACAATGACAGGGAGGGCTCCTACGAGCAGTACTTC. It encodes CASSEYNDREGSYEQYF.